This T cell receptor beta chain was captured by sequencing in a study of blood T cell repertoires in COVID-19 (dated by TCRdb to about 2020). For context, the study as a whole: Samples from collaborators originated in the United States, Italy and Spain and spanned both the acute and convalescent phases of COVID-19. Where HLA class I and class II types were available, the types were taken from metadata supplied by the sample provider, not from assay-based typing. Samples came from the ongoing ImmuneRACE study (first 160 participants) plus 1,254 subjects from 6 global collaborators. A freely available public database, intended as a resource for researchers studying the immune response to SARS-CoV-2, is where the repertoires were released. Nearly every sample came with metadata listing a de-identified subject ID, COVID-19 status, age in years and sex. The material from the prospective study consisted of cDNA or gDNA derived from T cells, B-cell-depleted T cells, or PBMCs. The dataset comprised deeply sampled blood TCRbeta repertoires from subjects exposed to, actively infected with, or recovered from COVID-19. Overall results and qualifications from the work: The quantity of clinical and demographic metadata differed by source and by participant and was supplied without curation.

TCRbeta CDR3 regions were amplified from genomic DNA by means of the immunoSEQ Assay, a bias-controlled multiplex PCR. Under the source paper's analysis protocol: Within the assay, amplification of reference gene primers was used to estimate how many nucleated cells each sample contained. Sequence reads were collapsed and filtered to measure the absolute abundance of every unique TCRbeta CDR3 rearrangement. For each sample, productive Simpson clonality was calculated as the square root of Simpson's diversity index over productive rearrangements. In its TCRdb copy, this immuneACCESS table keeps in-frame sequences only and misses some clones. Where compared with another copy, unresolved V genes explain less than half of these, and the others have no known cause. V and J calls plus clone size are reproduced from that table; the DNA served to infer D and trimming. In all, the sample holds tens of thousands of clones, and roughly 80% of those were seen once. Around 5.8% of the sample is in the top ten clones.

V sheds 1 base and J sheds 4 bases, leaving 7 bases between their ends. The germline V gene (reference sequence) sets CDR1 to LGHDT and CDR2 to YNNKEL. The CDR3 runs 13 amino acids, cysteine and phenylalanine included. The retained sequence is limited to the CDR3, 39 bases, with the frame set at the first base. Each collaborating institution followed its own protocols to collect whole blood in K2EDTA tubes. For TCRbeta analysis, collaborators shipped samples as frozen whole blood, isolated PBMCs, or DNA extracted from either of those sample types. The table lists this clone with a count of one. The antigen this receptor binds is unknown. Base qualities are not recorded, but no much larger clone differs from it by a single base. Other DNA sequences in the sample encode the same CDR3.

Sequenced: peripheral blood. The chain employs TRBV3-1 (or the pseudogene TRBV3-2) and TRBJ1-2, and TRBD1 may be the D gene, going by 5 matching bases. The clonotype was recovered from a man aged 55 to 70 with active or convalescent COVID-19. CDR3 reads: CASSQGGGYGYTF. The nucleotides read TGTGCCAGCAGCCAAGGGGGCGGCTATGGCTACACCTTC.